One sample yielded the 7 T cell receptor beta chains listed below, sequenced in a study of cytomegalovirus exposure and HLA in healthy donors. Libraries were prepared by immunoSEQ multiplex PCR; TCRdb keeps only in-frame clonotypes and omits some of them. The profile covers some 130,000 clones, with 89% appearing a single time and 0.95% to 1.5% taken by the ten largest. The specimen was PBMCs. The receptors shown here come from a woman in her late teens or twenties in good health and CMV-seronegative.

This chain links TRBV4-2 with TRBJ2-5; D might be TRBD2 (5 bases). The CDR3 is 15 amino acids. The V gene lost 0 bases and the J gene lost 2 bases, with 10 bases spanning the gap. Germline assignment: CDR1 LGHNA and CDR2 YNFKEQ. This CDR3 reads CASSQEIGGQETQYF. Here the CDR3 DNA reads TGTGCCAGCAGCCAAGAAATCGGCGGGCAAGAGACCCAGTACTTC.

CDR3 region: CASSLTGFDTEAFF. For the CDR3, the DNA is TGCGCCAGCAGCTTGACAGGGTTCGACACTGAAGCTTTCTTT. V and J are TRBV5-1 and TRBJ1-1; D is perhaps TRBD1 (6 bases). The ends were cut back, 1 base at V and 3 bases at J, with 10 bases in the middle. The CDR3 totals 14 residues. In germline, CDR1 is SGHRS, CDR2 YFSETQ.

The gene calls are TRBV2 and TRBJ2-7; weak D call: TRBD2 (6 bases). Trimming cost V 3 bases and J 6 bases, with 15 bases left between them. CDR3 length equals 14 residues. Germline lookup yields CDR1 SNHLY and CDR2 FYNNEI. The CDR3 DNA follows: TGTGCCAGCAGTGAGGCTATCCGGGGGAGCGAGCAGTACTTC. Translated, it gives CASSEAIRGSEQYF.

The chain recombines TRBV4-1 with TRBJ2-5, with 7 nucleotides matching TRBD1. Germline CDR1 and CDR2: MGHRA and YSYEKL. The CDR3 runs to 16 residues. V lost 1 base to trimming and J lost 5 bases; unmatched junction nucleotides: 10. The CDR3 region has the DNA TGCGCCAGCAGCCAAGCCGCGACAGGGCTGGGGGAGACCCAGTACTTC. It yields the protein CASSQAATGLGETQYF.

The chain uses TRBV5-4 and TRBJ2-1; a possible D gene is TRBD2 (5 bases). V was pared by 3 bases and J by 12 bases, with 16 bases between. Germline CDR1 SGHNT, CDR2 YYREEE (reference sequence). This CDR3 has 13 amino acids. CDR3 DNA sequence: TGTGCCAGCAGCTCGGACTTGGGGATGGGGCAGTTCTTC. Translation: CASSSDLGMGQFF.

This chain joins TRBV7-6 and TRBJ1-3; D gene unclear. The ends were cut back, 7 bases at V and 0 bases at J, with 13 bases in the middle. In germline, CDR1 is SGHVS, CDR2 FNYEAQ. The CDR3 length is 15 residues. The CDR3 DNA reads TGTGCCAGCACCCTCCGGGGAGTCTCTGGAAACACCATATATTTT. It yields the protein CASTLRGVSGNTIYF. Full variable domain (remainder filled in from reference TRBV7-6 and TRBJ1-3): GAGVSQSPRYKVTKRGQDVALRCDPISGHVSLYWYRQALGQGPEFLTYFNYEAQQDKSGLPNDRFSAERPEGSISTLTIQRTEQRDSAMYRCASTLRGVSGNTIYFGEGSWLTVV.

The rearrangement uses TRBV18 and TRBJ1-3, with 7 bases lining up with TRBD1. The CDR3 is made up of 15 amino acids. CDR1 KGHSH and CDR2 LQKENI come from the germline V gene. V shed 3 bases, J shed 0 bases, and the junction held 2 bases outside the gene matches. CDR3 region: CASSPGTDSGNTIYF. DNA of the CDR3: TGTGCCAGCTCACCGGGGACAGACTCTGGAAACACCATATATTTT.